Shown below are 17 T cell receptor beta chains from a single sample sequenced in a study of T cell repertoires in cytomegalovirus infection. Their specific antigens are unknown. TCRdb ran MiXCR on the reads and lists one entry per CDR3 protein. This table has about half a million distinct CDR3 sequences, roughly a third appearing once. The starting material was cultured PBMCs, obtained from culture after CMV antigen stimulation. The source is a human donor in good health (CMV status not recorded). Some clones in this sample may be carry-over from other donors' samples.

The chain employs TRBV30 and TRBJ1-2, with D possibly TRBD1 on 5 matching bases. The CDR3 is 12 amino acids. V gave up 3 bases and J gave up 8 bases, with 13 bases separating them. Germline lookup yields CDR1 GTSNPN and CDR2 SVGIG (reference sequence). CDR3 DNA sequence: TGTGCCTGGAGCCTCGCGGGGGAAGGCTACACCTTC. This sequence encodes CAWSLAGEGYTF.

The V gene is TRBV20-1, the J gene TRBJ1-5; D possibly corresponds to TRBD1 (6 bases). The V gene lost 3 bases and the J gene lost 5 bases, with 23 bases spanning the gap. Germline CDR1 is DFQATT and CDR2 is SNEGSKA (reference sequence). The CDR3 runs to 17 residues. CDR3: CSARTSRAGVLDQPQHF. The CDR3 DNA follows: TGCAGTGCTAGGACGTCCAGGGCAGGGGTTTTAGATCAGCCCCAGCATTTT.

This clonotype was seen a few times. The chain is built from TRBV6-2 or TRBV6-3 and TRBJ2-2, with D uncertain. CDR1 and CDR2 (germline): MNHEY, SVGEGT. Trimming shortened V by 2 bases and J by 4 bases, and 5 bases separated the two germline ends. CDR3 size: 13 residues. CDR3 protein: CASSYGSTGELFF. CDR3 bases: TGTGCCAGCAGTTACGGCTCCACCGGGGAGCTGTTTTTT.

As regards this clonotype: In this CDR3 the conserved last residue, phenylalanine or tryptophan, is missing, so a read error is likely. V and J are TRBV13 and TRBJ1-6; possibly TRBD1 for D (5 bases). Per germline, CDR1 PRHDT and CDR2 FYEKMQ (reference sequence). V lost 3 bases to trimming and J lost 7 bases, with 13 bases between them. This CDR3 has 15 residues. The chain's CDR3 is CASSLGAGENSPLHL. For the CDR3, the DNA is TGTGCCAGCAGCTTGGGAGCGGGGGAGAATTCACCCCTCCACTTG.

This clonotype came up a few times. Here the CDR3 reads CASVGTIRTGELFF. The CDR3, as DNA: TGTGCCAGCGTTGGGACAATTCGCACCGGGGAGCTGTTTTTT. This chain links TRBV2 with TRBJ2-2; D is possibly TRBD1 (6 bases). Per germline, CDR1 SNHLY and CDR2 FYNNEI. V was shortened by 8 bases and J by 4 bases, with 14 bases between the two germline ends. This CDR3 comprises 14 residues.

J is TRBJ1-2 and V is TRBV5-4; 10 nucleotides match TRBD1. The length of the CDR3 is 15 residues. V lost 2 bases and J lost 7; bases outside the gene matches: 8. CDR1 is SGHNT, CDR2 YYREEE, per germline (reference sequence). In nucleotides, the CDR3 is TGTGCCAGCAGCTTTATCGGACAGGGGGTTCGTGGCTACACCTTC. It yields the protein CASSFIGQGVRGYTF.

The rearrangement links TRBV29-1 to TRBJ1-1; D is uncertain. The V end lost 8 bases, the J end lost 1 base, and 14 bases lay between the germline ends. The germline gives CDR1 SQVTM, CDR2 ANQGSEA. The CDR3 contains 13 residues. In nucleotides, the CDR3 is TGCAGCTTTCTGGCGGGCGCGAACACTGAAGCTTTCTTT. Protein sequence: CSFLAGANTEAFF.

V gene TRBV2 combines with J gene TRBJ2-3; D gene uncertain. This CDR3 contains 14 residues. Germline V CDR1 and CDR2: SNHLY, FYNNEI. Trimming shortened V by 3 bases and J by 1 base, and 8 bases separated the two germline ends. DNA of the CDR3: TGTGCCAGCAGTGATATTATTGGCACAGATACGCAGTATTTT. It encodes CASSDIIGTDTQYF.

V is TRBV24-1 and J is TRBJ1-2; no clear D. Trimming pared 2 bases from V and 4 bases from J, leaving 4 bases between. The CDR3 spans 12 residues. CDR1 is KGHDR, CDR2 SFDVKD, per germline. CDR3 sequence: CATSDWSYGYTF. The CDR3, as DNA: TGTGCCACCAGTGATTGGAGCTATGGCTACACCTTC.

In its sample, this clonotype was seen a few times. For the CDR3, the DNA is TGTGCCAGCAGCCCCATGGGTAGCGGGACCTGGTCCGGGCAGTTCTTC. It translates to CASSPMGSGTWSGQFF. The chain combines TRBV9 with TRBJ2-1; TRBD2 agrees at 8 bases. V lost 4 bases, J lost 12 bases, and 18 bases stayed unmatched. Germline CDR1 SGDLS, CDR2 YYNGEE. The CDR3 spans 16 residues.

The chain is built from TRBV25-1 and TRBJ1-4, with D maybe TRBD1 (5 bases). The CDR3 is 15 amino acids. Germline CDR1 MGHDK, CDR2 SYGVNS. V was trimmed by 1 base and J by 7 bases, leaving 13 bases between them. The CDR3 loop reads CASSEFRGDTEKLFF. For the CDR3, the DNA is TGTGCCAGCAGTGAATTTCGGGGGGATACTGAAAAACTGTTTTTT.

The chain has TRBV11-3 and TRBJ1-1; a possible D gene is TRBD1 (6 bases). V lost 3 bases and J lost 1, with 15 bases in between. The CDR3 is made up of 16 amino acids. CDR1 and CDR2 (germline): SGHNT, YENEEA. The CDR3 DNA is TGTGCCAGCAGCTTGGGCGGGGGCACTGGGAACACTGAAGCTTTCTTT. Encoded protein: CASSLGGGTGNTEAFF.

This chain connects TRBV7-2 to TRBJ2-3; D not certain. The CDR3 contains 15 residues. With 2 bases removed from V and 6 bases from J, the gap between germline ends came to 15 bases. CDR1 SGHTA and CDR2 FQGNSA come from the germline V gene. CDR3 sequence: CASSLILLSGDTQYF. For the CDR3, the DNA is TGTGCCAGCAGCTTAATACTGCTGTCGGGCGATACGCAGTATTTT. The full variable domain, with the rest looked up from reference TRBV7-2 and TRBJ2-3, is GAGVSQSPSNKVTEKGKDVELRCDPISGHTALYWYRQSLGQGLEFLIYFQGNSAPDKSGLPSDRFSAERTGGSVSTLTIQRTQQEDSAVYLCASSLILLSGDTQYFGPGTRLTVL.

The rearrangement uses TRBV27 and TRBJ2-5; perhaps D is TRBD1 or TRBD2 (6 bases each). Trimming removed 2 bases from V and 7 bases from J, with 11 bases in between. The CDR3 has 13 amino acids. Germline V gene sequence: CDR1 MNHEY, CDR2 SMNVEV (reference sequence). CDR3 DNA sequence: TGTGCCAGCAGTTTAGGGGGGCGAGGGACCCAGTACTTC. Translated, it gives CASSLGGRGTQYF.

The V and J genes are TRBV6-2 or TRBV6-3 and TRBJ2-5, with D perhaps TRBD2 (6 bases). Deletions cut 4 bases from V and 2 bases from J, with 11 bases between. The CDR3 is made up of 14 amino acids. CDR1 is MNHEY, CDR2 SVGEGT, per germline. CDR3 DNA: TGTGCCAGCAGTTCCCCTAGCGCACAAGAGACCCAGTACTTC. This encodes CASSSPSAQETQYF.

This clonotype was picked up a small number of times. The rearrangement joins TRBV11-1 to TRBJ2-1, with 7 positions matching TRBD1. This CDR3 comprises 15 residues. Germline V gene lookup returns CDR1 SGHAT and CDR2 FQDESV (reference sequence). J was trimmed by 4 bases and V by 6 bases; bases with no gene match: 9. This CDR3 reads CASRPDRDRYNEQFF. In DNA, the CDR3 is TGTGCCAGCAGACCAGACAGGGATCGGTACAATGAGCAGTTCTTC.

In this sample, this clonotype turned up a few times. V gene TRBV7-9 combines with J gene TRBJ1-1; D remains unclear. Deletions cut 1 base from V and 1 base from J, with 7 bases between. CDR3 size: 14 residues. The germline CDR1 and CDR2 sequences are SEHNR and FQNEAQ (reference sequence). The CDR3 DNA follows: TGTGCCAGCAGCTTAGGACCCCAGAACACTGAAGCTTTCTTT. Its protein product is CASSLGPQNTEAFF.